The 19 T cell receptor beta chains below come from one sample, sequenced in a study of T cells expressing NK-cell markers. TCRdb reprocessed the 5' RACE reads, keeping one entry per CDR3 protein, no DNA. This sample contains more than 250,000 distinct CDR3 sequences. Sequences were obtained from blood T cells: a sorted CD56 or NKG2C T cell subset, CD4+ or CD8+ T cells, or bulk PBMC T cells (not recorded which). The source is a man between 18 and 29 years old in good health.

The chain links TRBV20-1 to TRBJ2-3; the TCRdb D gene call, TRBD2, has no DNA to confirm it. The CDR3 spans 16 residues. Germline V gives CDR1 DFQATT, CDR2 SNEGSKA (reference sequence). The CDR3 sequence: CSATAPAGPSGYTQYF.

J is TRBJ2-3 and V is TRBV5-5; checking the TCRdb D call of TRBD1 is not possible without DNA. From germline, CDR1 is SGHKS and CDR2 YYEKEE (reference sequence). The CDR3 covers 16 residues. This CDR3 reads CASSPPGAGGADTQYF. Based on the CDR3 plus reference TRBV5-5 and TRBJ2-3, the full variable domain is DAGVTQSPTHLIKTRGQQVTLRCSPISGHKSVSWYQQVLGQGPQFIFQYYEKEERGRGNFPDRFSARQFPNYSSELNVNALLLGDSALYLCASSPPGAGGADTQYFGPGTRLTVL.

The V and J genes are TRBV10-3 and TRBJ2-4; no DNA is available, so the TRBD2 call from TCRdb remains unchecked. The germline V gene encodes CDR1 ENHRY and CDR2 SYGVKD. CDR3 length equals 13 residues. CDR3 sequence reads: CAIRTSGEDIQYF.

The chain links TRBV6-5 to TRBJ2-1; TCRdb calls TRBD1, which cannot be checked without DNA. This CDR3 spans 16 amino acids. Germline V gives CDR1 MNHEY, CDR2 SVGAGI. CDR3 loop: CASSYAGTGRGNEQFF.

The rearrangement uses TRBV6-5 and TRBJ2-1; the TCRdb D gene call, TRBD2, has no DNA to confirm it. Germline V gene lookup returns CDR1 MNHEY and CDR2 SVGAGI. This CDR3 comprises 15 residues. The CDR3 sequence: CASSYSPAGGNEQFF.

The chain joins TRBV7-9 to TRBJ2-1; TCRdb designates TRBD2, a call that cannot be tested without DNA. The CDR3 covers 14 residues. Germline V lookup: CDR1 SEHNR, CDR2 FQNEAQ (reference sequence). The CDR3 spells CASSFGGLAYEQFF.

This rearrangement joins TRBV5-5 to TRBJ2-7; there is no DNA to check the TCRdb D call of TRBD2. CDR1 and CDR2 (germline): SGHKS, YYEKEE (reference sequence). This CDR3 comprises 21 residues. The CDR3 protein is CASSLGAGITSGTWLGYEQYF.

J is TRBJ2-2 and V is TRBV25-1; TCRdb lists TRBD1, though no DNA is available to test this call. The CDR3 loop spans 15 amino acids. In germline, CDR1 is MGHDK, CDR2 SYGVNS. CDR3 residues: CASSESRGGNRELFF. Combining the CDR3 with reference TRBV25-1 and TRBJ2-2 gives the whole variable domain EADIYQTPRYLVIGTGKKITLECSQTMGHDKMYWYQQDPGMELHLIHYSYGVNSTEKGDLSSESTVSRIRTEHFPLTLESARPSHTSQYLCASSESRGGNRELFFGEGSRLTVL.

This sequence joins TRBV25-1 and TRBJ1-2; TCRdb's D call, TRBD1, is unchecked because there is no DNA. The CDR3 consists of 17 residues. The germline CDR1 and CDR2 sequences are MGHDK and SYGVNS. This CDR3 reads CASSEYRAGRGNYGYTF.

The J gene is TRBJ2-4, the V gene TRBV12-3 or TRBV12-4; checking the TCRdb D call of TRBD2 is not possible without DNA. This CDR3 contains 19 residues. The CDR3 here is CASSHSGLAVPLAKNIQYF.

This rearrangement joins TRBV5-4 to TRBJ2-3; TCRdb names TRBD1, which stays unverified in the absence of DNA. Germline assignment: CDR1 SGHNT and CDR2 YYREEE (reference sequence). There are 12 residues in the CDR3. The chain's CDR3 is CASSDPRRTQYF. Variable domain in full (rest from reference TRBV5-4 and TRBJ2-3): ETGVTQSPTHLIKTRGQQVTLRCSSQSGHNTVSWYQQALGQGPQFIFQYYREEENGRGNFPPRFSGLQFPNYSSELNVNALELDDSALYLCASSDPRRTQYFGPGTRLTVL.

The chain links TRBV6-1 to TRBJ2-2. The germline V gene has CDR1 MNHNS and CDR2 SASEGT. CDR3 length equals 14 residues. The CDR3 loop is CASSESGSLGELFF.

V usage is TRBV12-3 or TRBV12-4 and J usage is TRBJ2-1; with no DNA, the TCRdb D assignment of TRBD2 cannot be verified. This CDR3 contains 16 residues. The CDR3 sequence is CASSSIAGGPGGEQFF.

The chain is built from TRBV5-1 and TRBJ2-7; checking the TCRdb D call of TRBD2 is not possible without DNA. CDR3 length equals 17 residues. Germline V gene sequence: CDR1 SGHRS, CDR2 YFSETQ. The CDR3 loop reads CASSNTGTSGRLYEQYF.

The chain joins TRBV20-1 to TRBJ2-2; TCRdb designates TRBD2, a call that cannot be tested without DNA. This CDR3 has 14 residues. From germline, CDR1 is DFQATT and CDR2 SNEGSKA (reference sequence). This CDR3 is CSARVGGPTGELFF.

This rearrangement joins TRBV7-3 to TRBJ2-6; absent DNA, TCRdb's TRBD1 call cannot be checked. Looked up from germline, CDR1 is SGHTA and CDR2 is FQGTGA. This CDR3 region has 16 residues. The CDR3 loop reads CASSSGTGGSANVLTF. Variable domain in full (rest from reference TRBV7-3 and TRBJ2-6): GAGVSQTPSNKVTEKGKYVELRCDPISGHTALYWYRQSLGQGPEFLIYFQGTGAADDSGLPNDRFFAVRPEGSVSTLKIQRTERGDSAVYLCASSSGTGGSANVLTFGAGSRLTVL.

The chain recombines TRBV5-6 with TRBJ2-1; TCRdb lists TRBD1, though no DNA is available to test this call. Per germline, CDR1 SGHDT and CDR2 YYEEEE. CDR3 size: 17 residues. The chain's CDR3 is CASSFETASHSYNEQFF.

The rearrangement uses TRBV25-1 and TRBJ2-7; the D gene TCRdb calls, TRBD2, cannot be checked with no DNA. The CDR3 totals 14 residues. CDR1 is MGHDK and CDR2 is SYGVNS in the germline V gene. CDR3 loop: CASSVNRAPYEQYF.

The chain uses TRBV12-3 or TRBV12-4 and TRBJ1-5. The CDR3 is 12 residues long. The CDR3 sequence: CASSFRAQPQHF.